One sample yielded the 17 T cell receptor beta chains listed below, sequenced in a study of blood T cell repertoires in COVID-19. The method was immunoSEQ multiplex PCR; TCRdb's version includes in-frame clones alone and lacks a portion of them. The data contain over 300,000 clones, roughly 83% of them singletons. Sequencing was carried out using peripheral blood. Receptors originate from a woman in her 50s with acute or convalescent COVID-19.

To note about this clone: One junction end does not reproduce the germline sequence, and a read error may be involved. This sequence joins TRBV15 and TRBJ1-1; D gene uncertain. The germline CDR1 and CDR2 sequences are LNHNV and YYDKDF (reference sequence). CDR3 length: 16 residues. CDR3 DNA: TGTGCCACCAGCGGAGAGGGCAGGCGAATGAACACTGAAGCTTTCTTT. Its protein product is CATSGEGRRMNTEAFF. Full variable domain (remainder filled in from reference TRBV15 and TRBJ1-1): DAMVIQNPRYQVTQFGKPVTLSCSQTLNHNVMYWYQQKSSQAPKLLFHYYDKDFNNEADTPDNFQSRRPNTSFCFLDIRSPGLGDTAMYLCATSGEGRRMNTEAFFGQGTRLTVV.

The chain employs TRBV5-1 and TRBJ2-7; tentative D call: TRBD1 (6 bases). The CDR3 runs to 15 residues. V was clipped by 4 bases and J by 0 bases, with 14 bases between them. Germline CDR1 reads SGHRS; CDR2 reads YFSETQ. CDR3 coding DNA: TGCGCCAGCAGCGCCCGACCGGACAGCTCCTACGAGCAGTACTTC. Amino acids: CASSARPDSSYEQYF.

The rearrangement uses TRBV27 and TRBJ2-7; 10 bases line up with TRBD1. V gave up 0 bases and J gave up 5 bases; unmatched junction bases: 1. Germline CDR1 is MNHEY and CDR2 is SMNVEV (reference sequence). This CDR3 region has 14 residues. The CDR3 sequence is CASSLSGQGNEQYF. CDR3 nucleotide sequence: TGTGCCAGCAGTTTATCGGGACAGGGGAACGAGCAGTACTTC.

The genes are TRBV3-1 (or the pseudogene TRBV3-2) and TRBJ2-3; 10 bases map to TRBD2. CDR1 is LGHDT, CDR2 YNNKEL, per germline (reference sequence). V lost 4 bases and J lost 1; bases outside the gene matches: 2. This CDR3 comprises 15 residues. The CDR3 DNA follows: TGTGCCAGCAGCCCCGGGACTAGCGGCACAGATACGCAGTATTTT. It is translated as CASSPGTSGTDTQYF.

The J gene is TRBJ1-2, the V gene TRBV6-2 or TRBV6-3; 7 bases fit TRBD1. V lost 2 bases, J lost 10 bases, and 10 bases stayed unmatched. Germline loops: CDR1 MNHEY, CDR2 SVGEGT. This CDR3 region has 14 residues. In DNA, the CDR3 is TGTGCCAGCAGTTACCCAGCCACGGGACAGCTCTACACCTTC. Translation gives CASSYPATGQLYTF.

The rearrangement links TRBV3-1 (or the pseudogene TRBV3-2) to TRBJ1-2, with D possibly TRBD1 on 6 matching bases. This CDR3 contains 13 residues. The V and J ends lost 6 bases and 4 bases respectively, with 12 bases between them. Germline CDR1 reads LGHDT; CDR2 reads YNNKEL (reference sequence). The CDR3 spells CASSPRGTYGYTF. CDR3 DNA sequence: TGTGCCAGCAGTCCTAGGGGGACCTATGGCTACACCTTC.

The CDR3 spells CASGSTTGGNQPQHF. CDR3 DNA sequence: TGTGCCAGCGGATCTACGACAGGGGGCAATCAGCCCCAGCATTTT. The rearrangement links TRBV7-8 to TRBJ1-5; TRBD1 agrees at 8 bases. V dropped 8 bases and J dropped 2; count of bases not matched to a gene: 8. Germline CDR1 reads SGHVS; CDR2 reads FQNEAQ. The CDR3 runs 15 residues.

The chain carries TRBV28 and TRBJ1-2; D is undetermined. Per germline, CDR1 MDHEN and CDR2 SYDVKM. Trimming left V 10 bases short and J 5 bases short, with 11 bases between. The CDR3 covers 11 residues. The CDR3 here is CAIRETYGYTF. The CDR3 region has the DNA TGTGCCATCCGAGAGACTTATGGCTACACCTTC.

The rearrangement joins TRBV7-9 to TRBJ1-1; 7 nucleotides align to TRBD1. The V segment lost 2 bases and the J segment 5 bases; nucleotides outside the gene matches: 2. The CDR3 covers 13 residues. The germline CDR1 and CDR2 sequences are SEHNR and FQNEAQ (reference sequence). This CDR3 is CASSLLQGTEAFF. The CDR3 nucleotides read TGTGCCAGCAGCTTATTACAGGGGACTGAAGCTTTCTTT.

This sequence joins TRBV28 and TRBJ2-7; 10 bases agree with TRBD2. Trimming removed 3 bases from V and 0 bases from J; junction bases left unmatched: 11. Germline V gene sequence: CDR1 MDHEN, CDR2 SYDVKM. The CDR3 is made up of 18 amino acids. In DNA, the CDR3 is TGTGCCAGCAGTTTCGAGTTAAACGGACTAGCGGTCTCCTACGAGCAGTACTTC. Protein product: CASSFELNGLAVSYEQYF.

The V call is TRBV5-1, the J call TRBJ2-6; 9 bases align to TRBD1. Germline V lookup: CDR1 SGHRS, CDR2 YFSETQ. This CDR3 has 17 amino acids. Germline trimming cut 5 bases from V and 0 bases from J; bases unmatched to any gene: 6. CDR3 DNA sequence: TGCGCCAGCAGTCCGGGACAGGGTTACTCTGGGGCCAACGTCCTGACTTTC. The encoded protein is CASSPGQGYSGANVLTF.

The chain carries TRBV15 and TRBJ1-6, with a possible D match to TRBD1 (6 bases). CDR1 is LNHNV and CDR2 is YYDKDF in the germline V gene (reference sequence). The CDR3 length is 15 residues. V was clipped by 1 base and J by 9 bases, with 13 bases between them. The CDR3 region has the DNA TGTGCCACCAGCAGAGCACAGGGAACTGGTTCACCCCTCCACTTT. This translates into CATSRAQGTGSPLHF. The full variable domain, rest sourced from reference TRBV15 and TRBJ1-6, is DAMVIQNPRYQVTQFGKPVTLSCSQTLNHNVMYWYQQKSSQAPKLLFHYYDKDFNNEADTPDNFQSRRPNTSFCFLDIRSPGLGDTAMYLCATSRAQGTGSPLHFGNGTRLTVT.

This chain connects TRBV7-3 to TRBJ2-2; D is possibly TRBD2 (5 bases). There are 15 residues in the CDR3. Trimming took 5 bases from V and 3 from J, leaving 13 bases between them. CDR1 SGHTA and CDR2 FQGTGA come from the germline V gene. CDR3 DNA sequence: TGTGCCAGCAGCCCCCATGGACTGGACACCGGGGAGCTGTTTTTT. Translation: CASSPHGLDTGELFF.

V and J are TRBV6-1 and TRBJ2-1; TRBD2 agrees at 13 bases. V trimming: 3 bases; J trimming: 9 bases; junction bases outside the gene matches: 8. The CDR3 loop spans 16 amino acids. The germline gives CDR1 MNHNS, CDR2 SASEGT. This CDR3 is CASSDAGTSGAGEQFF. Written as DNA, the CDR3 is TGTGCCAGCAGTGACGCCGGGACTAGCGGGGCCGGTGAGCAGTTCTTC.

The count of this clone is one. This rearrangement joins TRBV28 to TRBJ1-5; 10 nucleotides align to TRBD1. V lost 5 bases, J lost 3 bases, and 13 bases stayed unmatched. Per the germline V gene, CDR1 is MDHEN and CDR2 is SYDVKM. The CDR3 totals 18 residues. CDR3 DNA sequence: TGTGCCAGCAGTATCACCCCCATGGGGACAGGGGACAATCAGCCCCAGCATTTT. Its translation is CASSITPMGTGDNQPQHF.

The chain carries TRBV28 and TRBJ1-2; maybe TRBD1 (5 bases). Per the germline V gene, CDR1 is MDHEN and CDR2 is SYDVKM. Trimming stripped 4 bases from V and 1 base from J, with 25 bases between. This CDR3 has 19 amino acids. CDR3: CASSSTTPTHPGDNYGYTF. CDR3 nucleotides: TGTGCCAGCAGTTCCACGACTCCCACCCACCCGGGGGATAACTATGGCTACACCTTC.

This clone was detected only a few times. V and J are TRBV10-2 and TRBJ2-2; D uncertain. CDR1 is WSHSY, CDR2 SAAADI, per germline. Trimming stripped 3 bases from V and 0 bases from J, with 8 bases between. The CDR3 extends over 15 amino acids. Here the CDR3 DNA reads TGCGCCAGCAGTGACACCAGCGCGAACACCGGGGAGCTGTTTTTT. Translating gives CASSDTSANTGELFF.